This T cell receptor (beta chain) was sequenced for a study of shared clonotypes between healthy human individuals. Broader study findings: Clonotypes shared by all four sorted-subset donors had higher generation probabilities than non-shared clonotypes.

The protocol was immunoSEQ multiplex PCR, while the TCRdb copy is restricted to in-frame clones and leaves out a portion. This sample yields roughly 700,000 clones, of which around two thirds are seen a single time; approximately 1.6% belongs to the top ten. This clone has more than one count but fewer than ten. Its cognate antigen is unknown. The CDR3 runs 14 residues. V was clipped by 2 bases and J by 2 bases; unmatched bases: 0. The germline V gene encodes CDR1 MDHEN and CDR2 SYDVKM. Healthy adults negative for HIV, lacking recent acute infections or vaccinations, served as donors. Subsets obtained from CD4+ cells comprised CD45RA+ naive and CD45RA-negative memory cells.

The TCR originated in a woman aged 25-40 years in good health. Sequencing was performed on memory CD4+ T cells sorted from blood. The sample's subset: CD45RA-negative fraction. This rearrangement joins TRBV28 to TRBJ2-1, with 7 positions matching TRBD2. CDR3 region: CASSLGGAYNEQFF. DNA for the CDR3: TGTGCCAGCAGTTTAGGGGGGGCCTACAATGAGCAGTTCTTC.